This TCR beta chain is drawn from a study of T cell clones after liver transplantation. As for the study in general: In this trial, immunosuppression withdrawal was attempted within 2 years of liver transplant. Subjects received no induction therapy and standard immunosuppression until randomization at 12-24 months post-transplant. Draws occurred before transplant, before withdrawal, and after complete or failed withdrawal. General study points: Rather than being deleted, graft donor-reactive T cells may have moved into the graft.

CDR1 is KGHSH, CDR2 LQKENI, per germline. Trimming took 6 bases from V and 2 from J, leaving 13 bases between them. This CDR3 spans 14 amino acids. Here immunoSEQ multiplex PCR was the method, and the copy in TCRdb shows in-frame clones only, minus some. The sample has roughly 97,000 clones; 82% are singletons. In the case of this clone: Its antigen is undetermined.

The receptor comes from a human donor who received a liver transplant. Specimen: CD4+ T cells from blood, collected before liver transplant. The gene calls are TRBV18 and TRBJ2-5; D remains ambiguous. The DNA for the CDR3 is TGTGCCAGCTCGCCGCTAGATCGGCAAGAGACCCAGTACTTC. Translated, it gives CASSPLDRQETQYF. The full variable domain, with the rest looked up from reference TRBV18 and TRBJ2-5, is NAGVMQNPRHLVRRRGQEARLRCSPMKGHSHVYWYRQLPEEGLKFMVYLQKENIIDESGMPKERFSAEFPKEGPSILRIQQVVRGDSAAYFCASSPLDRQETQYFGPGTRLLVL.